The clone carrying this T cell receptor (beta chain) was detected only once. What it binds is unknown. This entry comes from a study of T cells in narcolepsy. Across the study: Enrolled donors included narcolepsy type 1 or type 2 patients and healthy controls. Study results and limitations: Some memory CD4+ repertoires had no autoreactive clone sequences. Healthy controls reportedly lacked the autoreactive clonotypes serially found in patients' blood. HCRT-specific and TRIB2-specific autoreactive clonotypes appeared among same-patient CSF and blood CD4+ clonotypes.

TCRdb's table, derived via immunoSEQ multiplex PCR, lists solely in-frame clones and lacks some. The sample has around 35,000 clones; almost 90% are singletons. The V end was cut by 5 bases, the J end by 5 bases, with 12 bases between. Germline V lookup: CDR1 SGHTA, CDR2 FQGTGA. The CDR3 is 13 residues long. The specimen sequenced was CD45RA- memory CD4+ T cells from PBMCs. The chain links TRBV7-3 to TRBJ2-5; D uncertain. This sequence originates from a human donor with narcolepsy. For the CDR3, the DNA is TGTGCCAGCAGCCCCACGGTGGGGGAGACCCAGTACTTC. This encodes CASSPTVGETQYF.